The 22 T cell receptor beta chains below were found in one sample sequenced in a study of CD8 T cells in Susac syndrome. RNA was extracted with the RNeasy kit, and a quantity of about 0.45 to 1 ug was reverse transcribed using random hexamers. TCRdb redid the calling of the immunoSEQ multiplex PCR reads with MiXCR, one entry per CDR3 protein. The sample lists 180,000 or so distinct CDR3 sequences, around 95% occurring once. The sequenced sample was CD4+ T cells from PBMCs. The receptor source for this set is a human donor with multiple sclerosis.

This clonotype has only one observation. The rearrangement links TRBV15 to TRBJ1-6, with D uncertain. Looked up from germline, CDR1 is LNHNV and CDR2 is YYDKDF (reference sequence). This CDR3 is built from 16 residues. The germline V and J ends were trimmed by 5 bases and 7 bases, with 18 bases remaining between them. The CDR3 loop is CATSSLFDTLNSPLHF. The CDR3 DNA reads TGTGCCACCAGCTCACTATTCGACACGCTGAATTCACCCCTCCACTTT.

The V call is TRBV9, the J call TRBJ1-1, with a possible D match to TRBD1 (5 bases). Trimming stripped 5 bases from V and 4 bases from J, with 21 bases between. The CDR3 totals 16 residues. CDR1 and CDR2 from the germline V gene are SGDLS and YYNGEE. This CDR3 is CASSPLAGGVSTEAFF. The CDR3 nucleotides read TGTGCCAGCAGTCCCCTCGCCGGGGGAGTAAGCACTGAAGCTTTCTTT.

The chain joins TRBV30 to TRBJ1-6; D unresolved. The V gene's germline CDR1 is GTSNPN and CDR2 SVGIG (reference sequence). The CDR3 runs to 13 residues. V lost 3 bases and J lost 7, with 10 bases in between. The CDR3 spells CAWRGILNSPLHF. CDR3 bases: TGTGCCTGGAGGGGAATACTCAATTCACCCCTCCACTTT.

The chain recombines TRBV29-1 with TRBJ1-6; D remains ambiguous. V lost 6 bases and J lost 1, with 7 bases in between. From germline, CDR1 is SQVTM and CDR2 ANQGSEA. There are 13 residues in the CDR3. The CDR3 here is CSVRRSYNSPLHF. Here the CDR3 DNA reads TGCAGCGTCAGGAGATCCTATAATTCACCCCTCCACTTT. Together with reference TRBV29-1 and TRBJ1-6, the CDR3 gives the full variable domain: SAVISQKPSRDICQRGTSLTIQCQVDSQVTMMFWYRQQPGQSLTLIATANQGSEATYESGFVIDKFPISRPNLTFSTLTVSNMSPEDSSIYLCSVRRSYNSPLHFGNGTRLTVT.

This clonotype has just one count. The chain employs TRBV20-1 and TRBJ2-3; D is perhaps TRBD2 (5 bases). The CDR3 sequence is 15 residues long. Germline V gene data show CDR1 as DFQATT and CDR2 as SNEGSKA (reference sequence). Trimming took off 3 bases at V and 2 bases at J, with 15 bases between the two ends. For the CDR3, the DNA is TGCAGTGCTAGCCGACGCAGCGGTCCCACAGATACGCAGTATTTT. It yields the protein CSASRRSGPTDTQYF.

This CDR3 is CASSQDLGLSLHF. Here the CDR3 DNA reads TGTGCCAGCAGCCAAGATTTGGGATTGTCCCTCCACTTT. The genes are TRBV14 and TRBJ1-6; D unresolved. The germline V and J ends were trimmed by 0 bases and 14 bases, with 11 bases remaining between them. The CDR3 is 13 residues long. Germline assignment: CDR1 SGHDN and CDR2 FVKESK. The full variable domain, completed using reference TRBV14 and TRBJ1-6, is EAGVTQFPSHSVIEKGQTVTLRCDPISGHDNLYWYRRVMGKEIKFLLHFVKESKQDESGMPNNRFLAERTGGTYSTLKVQPAELEDSGVYFCASSQDLGLSLHFGNGTRLTVT.

The V gene is TRBV5-6, the J gene TRBJ2-7; D call uncertain. Trimming took 9 bases from V and 2 from J, leaving 15 bases between them. Looked up from germline, CDR1 is SGHDT and CDR2 is YYEEEE. The CDR3 is 13 residues long. The CDR3 DNA reads TGTGCCACCCAAAGCGTCAGCGCCTACGAGCAGTACTTC. Its protein is CATQSVSAYEQYF.

V and J are TRBV19 and TRBJ1-5; D perhaps matches TRBD1 (6 bases). Per germline, CDR1 LNHDA and CDR2 SQIVND (reference sequence). Between the trimmed V and J ends, which lost 7 bases and 9 bases, there was a span of 19 bases. The CDR3 consists of 14 residues. In nucleotides, the CDR3 is TGTGCCAGTACTAACAGGGAAGGATTACGGCCCCAGCATTTT. It encodes CASTNREGLRPQHF. The complete variable domain, with remaining parts taken from reference TRBV19 and TRBJ1-5, reads DGGITQSPKYLFRKEGQNVTLSCEQNLNHDAMYWYRQDPGQGLRLIYYSQIVNDFQKGDIAEGYSVSREKKESFPLTVTSAQKNPTAFYLCASTNREGLRPQHFGDGTRLSIL.

The CDR3 reads CASSLAGSSGANVLTF. DNA for the CDR3: TGTGCCAGCAGCTTAGCAGGCTCCTCTGGGGCCAACGTCCTGACTTTC. The V gene is TRBV13, the J gene TRBJ2-6; D is unclear. Trimming pared 1 base from V and 0 bases from J, leaving 7 bases between. This CDR3 is built from 16 residues. Germline CDR1 and CDR2: PRHDT and FYEKMQ (reference sequence).

The gene calls are TRBV9 and TRBJ2-1; 8 bases fit TRBD2. Germline CDR1 is SGDLS and CDR2 is YYNGEE. The V gene end was trimmed by 4 bases and the J gene end by 4 bases; junction bases not matched to a gene: 7. The CDR3 length is 15 residues. Here the CDR3 DNA reads TGTGCCAGCAGCCCCGAGGCGGGGGGATACAATGAGCAGTTCTTC. Protein sequence: CASSPEAGGYNEQFF.

The rearrangement uses TRBV9 and TRBJ1-1; D is unresolved. There are 13 residues in the CDR3. V dropped 0 bases and J dropped 4 bases, with 7 bases sitting between them. The germline gives CDR1 SGDLS, CDR2 YYNGEE. The DNA of the CDR3 is TGTGCCAGCAGCGTAGAACTGGGCACTGAAGCTTTCTTT. Its translation is CASSVELGTEAFF.

The rearrangement links TRBV27 to TRBJ2-1; TRBD2 aligns across 8 bases. The CDR3 is 17 residues long. Germline V gene data show CDR1 as MNHEY and CDR2 as SMNVEV (reference sequence). V gave up 6 bases and J gave up 8 bases; unmatched junction bases: 18. This CDR3 is CASSFRSIAGILHEQFF. The DNA for the CDR3 is TGTGCCAGCAGCTTTAGGTCCATAGCGGGGATTCTCCATGAGCAGTTCTTC.

The chain employs TRBV20-1 and TRBJ1-2, with D unresolved. The V end was cut by 2 bases, the J end by 4 bases, with 11 bases between. CDR3 length equals 13 residues. The germline V gene has CDR1 DFQATT and CDR2 SNEGSKA (reference sequence). This CDR3 reads CSARSGKSYGYTF. CDR3 nucleotide sequence: TGCAGTGCTAGATCGGGGAAGAGCTATGGCTACACCTTC.

This clonotype was seen once. The chain carries TRBV20-1 and TRBJ1-2; D call uncertain. CDR3 size: 14 residues. V was pared by 5 bases and J by 0 bases, with 13 bases between. Germline V gene lookup returns CDR1 DFQATT and CDR2 SNEGSKA (reference sequence). The CDR3, as DNA: TGCAGTGCTCCAGATAAAGCAGCTAACTATGGCTACACCTTC. Its protein is CSAPDKAANYGYTF.

J is TRBJ1-1 and V is TRBV9; D uncertain. The V end lost 2 bases, the J end lost 1 base, and 15 bases lay between the germline ends. There are 16 residues in the CDR3. CDR1 and CDR2 (germline): SGDLS, YYNGEE. DNA of the CDR3: TGTGCCAGCAGCGTCCTCGCGGACGGGGAGAACACTGAAGCTTTCTTT. It codes for CASSVLADGENTEAFF.

The chain is built from TRBV4-3 and TRBJ2-7; D call uncertain. The V gene lost 3 bases and the J gene lost 1 base, with 10 bases spanning the gap. This CDR3 is built from 14 residues. The germline CDR1 and CDR2 sequences are LGHNA and YSLEER. The CDR3 spells CASSHTDGSYEQYF. The CDR3 bases are TGCGCCAGCAGCCACACGGACGGTTCCTACGAGCAGTACTTC.

The rearrangement uses TRBV4-2 and TRBJ2-5, with 7 bases fitting TRBD2. After removal of 5 bases from V and 1 base from J, the junction contained 10 bases not matched to a gene. The CDR3 sequence is 16 residues long. Germline V lookup: CDR1 LGHNA, CDR2 YNFKEQ. CDR3 DNA sequence: TGTGCCAGCAGCGCCAGGACTAGAGGGCTCCAAGAGACCCAGTACTTC. Residues: CASSARTRGLQETQYF.

The CDR3 sequence is CASSPSGGALYEQYF. CDR3 bases: TGCGCCAGCAGCCCCAGCGGGGGGGCCCTCTACGAGCAGTACTTC. The chain employs TRBV5-1 and TRBJ2-7, with 10 nucleotides matching TRBD2. The CDR3 has 15 amino acids. The V segment lost 4 bases and the J segment 3 bases; nucleotides outside the gene matches: 7. Germline CDR1 reads SGHRS; CDR2 reads YFSETQ.

This clonotype was found a few times. The chain has TRBV20-1 and TRBJ2-7; TRBD1 agrees at 9 bases. Germline V gene sequence: CDR1 DFQATT, CDR2 SNEGSKA (reference sequence). J gave up 1 base and V 0 bases, and 1 base lay outside the gene matches. The CDR3 is 14 residues long. CDR3 in DNA: TGCAGTGCTAGAGATGGACAGGGGTCCTACGAGCAGTACTTC. Protein product: CSARDGQGSYEQYF.

CDR3 sequence reads: CSVRARETRGTEAFF. The CDR3, as DNA: TGCAGCGTTCGCGCACGCGAAACAAGGGGGACTGAAGCTTTCTTT. This chain joins TRBV29-1 and TRBJ1-1, with D possibly being TRBD1 (6 bases). There are 15 residues in the CDR3. With 5 bases removed from V and 5 bases from J, the gap between germline ends came to 21 bases. Per germline, CDR1 SQVTM and CDR2 ANQGSEA.

CDR3 DNA: TGTGCCAGCAACCGACAGGGGAAAGGCTACACCTTC. This translates into CASNRQGKGYTF. The chain combines TRBV6-2 or TRBV6-3 with TRBJ1-2, with 8 bases fitting TRBD1. V shed 7 bases, J shed 8 bases, and the junction held 6 bases outside the gene matches. The CDR3 totals 12 residues. Germline values: CDR1 MNHEY, CDR2 SVGEGT.

The rearrangement joins TRBV28 to TRBJ1-1; 9 positions match TRBD1. Germline CDR1 MDHEN, CDR2 SYDVKM. The CDR3 consists of 15 residues. Trimming took 4 bases from V and 6 from J; bases not matched to a gene: 9. Here the CDR3 reads CASSYLTGGGSEAFF. CDR3 DNA: TGTGCCAGCAGTTACCTGACAGGGGGAGGTTCTGAAGCTTTCTTT. Full variable domain (missing parts from reference TRBV28 and TRBJ1-1): DVKVTQSSRYLVKRTGEKVFLECVQDMDHENMFWYRQDPGLGLRLIYFSYDVKMKEKGDIPEGYSVSREKKERFSLILESASTNQTSMYLCASSYLTGGGSEAFFGQGTRLTVV.